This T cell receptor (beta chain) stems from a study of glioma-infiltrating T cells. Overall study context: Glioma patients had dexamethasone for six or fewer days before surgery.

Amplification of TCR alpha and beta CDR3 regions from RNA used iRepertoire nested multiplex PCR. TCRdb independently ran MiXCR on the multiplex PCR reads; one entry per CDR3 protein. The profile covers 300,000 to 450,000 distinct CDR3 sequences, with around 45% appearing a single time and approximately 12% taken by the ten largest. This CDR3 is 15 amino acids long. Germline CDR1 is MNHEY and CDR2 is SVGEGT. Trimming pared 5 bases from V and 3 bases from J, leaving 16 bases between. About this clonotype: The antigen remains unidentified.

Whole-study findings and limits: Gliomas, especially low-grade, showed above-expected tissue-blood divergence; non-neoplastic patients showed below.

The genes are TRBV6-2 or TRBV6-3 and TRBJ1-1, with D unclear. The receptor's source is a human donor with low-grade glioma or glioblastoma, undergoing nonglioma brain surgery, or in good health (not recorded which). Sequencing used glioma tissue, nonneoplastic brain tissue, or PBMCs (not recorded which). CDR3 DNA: TGTGCCAGCAGTCACCCTGAGGGTTGGGACACTGAAGCTTTCTTT. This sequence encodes CASSHPEGWDTEAFF.